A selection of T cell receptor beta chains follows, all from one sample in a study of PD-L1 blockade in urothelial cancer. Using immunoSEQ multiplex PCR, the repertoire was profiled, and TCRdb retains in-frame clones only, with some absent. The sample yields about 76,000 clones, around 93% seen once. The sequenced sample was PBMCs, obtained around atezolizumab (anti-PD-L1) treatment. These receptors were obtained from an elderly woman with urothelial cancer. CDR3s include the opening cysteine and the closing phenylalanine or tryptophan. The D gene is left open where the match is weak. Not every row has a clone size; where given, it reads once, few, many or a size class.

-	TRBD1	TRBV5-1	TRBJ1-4	CASSLGTGDEKLFF	TGCGCCAGCAGCTTGGGTACAGGGGATGAAAAACTGTTTTTT
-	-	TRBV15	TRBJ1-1	CATSRDGVNTEAFF	TGTGCCACCAGCAGAGACGGGGTGAACACTGAAGCTTTCTTT
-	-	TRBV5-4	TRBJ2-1	CASSFATTNNEQFF	TGTGCCAGCAGCTTTGCGACTACTAACAATGAGCAGTTCTTC
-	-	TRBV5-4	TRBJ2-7	CASSLTFDRRREQYF	TGTGCCAGCAGCTTAACCTTCGACCGACGGAGGGAGCAGTACTTC
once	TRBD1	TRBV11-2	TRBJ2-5	CASSTTGGWETQYF	TGTGCCAGCAGCACGACAGGGGGCTGGGAGACCCAGTACTTC
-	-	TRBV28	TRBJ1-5	CASSLFREGQPQHF	TGTGCCAGCAGTTTATTTAGGGAGGGTCAGCCCCAGCATTTT
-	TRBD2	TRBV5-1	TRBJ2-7	CASSGKGLAGALAYEQYF	TGCGCCAGCAGCGGAAAAGGACTAGCGGGAGCGCTCGCCTACGAGCAGTACTTC
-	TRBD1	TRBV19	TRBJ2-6	CASSGQGTAFSGANVLTF	TGTGCCAGTAGTGGACAGGGGACCGCATTCTCTGGGGCCAACGTCCTGACTTTC
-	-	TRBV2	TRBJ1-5	CASTPESNQPQHF	TGTGCCAGCACCCCAGAAAGCAATCAGCCCCAGCATTTT
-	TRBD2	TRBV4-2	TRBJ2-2	CASSWRELSGELFF	TGTGCCAGCAGTTGGCGGGAGCTCAGCGGGGAGCTGTTTTTT
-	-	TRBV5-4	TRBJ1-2	CASSLGQGRNYGYTF	TGTGCCAGCAGCTTGGGGCAGGGGCGGAACTATGGCTACACCTTC
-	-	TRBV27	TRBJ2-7	CASSQQGYEQYF	TGTGCCAGCAGTCAACAGGGCTACGAGCAGTACTTC
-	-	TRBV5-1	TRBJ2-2	CASSSTLSGTGELFF	TGCGCCAGCAGCTCAACCTTGTCGGGAACCGGGGAGCTGTTTTTT
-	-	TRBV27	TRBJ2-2	CASALAPNTGELFF	TGTGCCAGCGCCCTGGCACCGAACACCGGGGAGCTGTTTTTT
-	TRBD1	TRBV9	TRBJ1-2	CASDRQGVYGYTF	TGTGCCAGCGATAGACAGGGGGTATATGGCTACACCTTC
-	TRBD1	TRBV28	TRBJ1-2	CASRATGTNYGYTF	TGTGCCAGCAGGGCGACAGGGACGAACTATGGCTACACCTTC
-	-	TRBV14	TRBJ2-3	CASSPPGGSDTQYF	TGTGCCAGCAGCCCCCCCGGAGGGTCAGATACGCAGTATTTT
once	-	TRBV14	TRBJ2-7	CASSPLQGVYEQYF	TGTGCCAGCAGCCCGTTACAGGGAGTCTACGAGCAGTACTTC
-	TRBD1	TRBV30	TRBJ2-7	CAWSVRDRGHEQYF	TGTGCCTGGAGTGTTCGGGACAGGGGCCACGAGCAGTACTTC
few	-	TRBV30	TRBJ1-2	CAWSVSRFEGYTF	TGTGCCTGGAGTGTATCGCGATTCGAAGGCTACACCTTC
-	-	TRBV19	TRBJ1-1	CASSIGFSSAEAFF	TGTGCCAGTAGTATCGGGTTCTCCTCGGCTGAAGCTTTCTTT
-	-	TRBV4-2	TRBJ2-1	CASSQEKGVHSYNEQFF	TGTGCCAGCAGCCAAGAAAAGGGAGTACACTCCTACAATGAGCAGTTCTTC
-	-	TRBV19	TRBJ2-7	CASSMIPQGGYEQYF	TGTGCCAGTAGTATGATTCCCCAGGGGGGCTACGAGCAGTACTTC
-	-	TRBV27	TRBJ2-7	CASSLQVSYEQYF	TGTGCCAGCAGTTTACAGGTTTCCTACGAGCAGTACTTC
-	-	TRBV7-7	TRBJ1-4	CASSLNRDEKLFF	TGTGCCAGCAGCCTGAACCGAGATGAAAAACTGTTTTTT
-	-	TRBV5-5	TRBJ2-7	CASSLEPQGIYEQYF	TGTGCCAGCAGCTTGGAGCCACAGGGTATATACGAGCAGTACTTC
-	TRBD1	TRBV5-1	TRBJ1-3	CASSAGTGVEAGNTIYF	TGCGCCAGCAGCGCCGGGACAGGGGTTGAGGCTGGAAACACCATATATTTT
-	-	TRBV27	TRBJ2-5	CASSSRDSSRETQYF	TGTGCCAGCAGCTCTAGAGACTCGTCTCGGGAGACCCAGTACTTC
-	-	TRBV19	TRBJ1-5	CATGGGHNQPQHF	TGTGCCACGGGGGGGGGTCACAATCAGCCCCAGCATTTT
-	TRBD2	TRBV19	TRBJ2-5	CASSPGLAVTDQETQYF	TGTGCCAGTAGTCCGGGACTAGCGGTCACCGACCAAGAGACCCAGTACTTC
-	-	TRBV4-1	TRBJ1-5	CASSQDPRVNQPQHF	TGCGCCAGCAGCCAAGATCCGCGAGTAAATCAGCCCCAGCATTTT
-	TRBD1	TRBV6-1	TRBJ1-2	CASSEIGQGYGYTF	TGTGCCAGCAGTGAAATCGGACAGGGTTATGGCTACACCTTC
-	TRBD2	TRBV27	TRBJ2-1	CASSPLTSGSYNEQFF	TGTGCCAGCAGTCCACTAACTAGCGGATCCTACAATGAGCAGTTCTTC
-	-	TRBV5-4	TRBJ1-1	CASRTSQGPFHTEAFF	TGTGCCAGCAGGACTTCCCAGGGGCCGTTCCACACTGAAGCTTTCTTT
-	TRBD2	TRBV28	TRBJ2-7	CASSLLAGAYEQYF	TGTGCCAGCAGTCTCCTAGCGGGGGCCTACGAGCAGTACTTC
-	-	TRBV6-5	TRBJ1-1	CASSKGPRQYTEAFF	TGTGCCAGCAGTAAGGGCCCGAGACAGTACACTGAAGCTTTCTTT
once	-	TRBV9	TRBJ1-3	CASSVLGWSGNTIYF	TGTGCCAGCAGCGTCCTGGGCTGGTCTGGAAACACCATATATTTT
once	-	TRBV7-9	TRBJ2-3	CASSSLRVGGALLADTQYF	TGTGCCAGCAGCTCCCTGAGGGTAGGGGGGGCTCTTTTGGCAGATACGCAGTATTTT
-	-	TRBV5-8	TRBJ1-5	CASSSQSQPQHF	TGTGCCAGCAGTTCACAAAGTCAGCCCCAGCATTTT
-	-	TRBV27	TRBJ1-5	CASSLSFQGSQHF	TGTGCCAGCAGTTTATCGTTTCAGGGCTCTCAGCATTTT
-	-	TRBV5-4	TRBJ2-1	CASSLAVGGTRGNEQFF	TGTGCCAGCAGCTTGGCCGTCGGGGGGACAAGGGGTAATGAGCAGTTCTTC
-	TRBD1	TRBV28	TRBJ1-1	CASRGDRGENTEAFF	TGTGCCAGCAGGGGGGACAGGGGAGAGAACACTGAAGCTTTCTTT
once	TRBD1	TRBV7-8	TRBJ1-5	CASRSTGGRQPQHF	TGTGCCAGCAGGTCAACAGGGGGCCGCCAGCCCCAGCATTTT
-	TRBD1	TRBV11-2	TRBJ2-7	CASSLGGQGASEQYF	TGTGCCAGCAGTCTAGGGGGACAGGGGGCGTCCGAGCAGTACTTC
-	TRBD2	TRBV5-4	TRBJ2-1	CASSLPLAGEEQFF	TGTGCCAGCAGCTTGCCGCTAGCGGGGGAAGAGCAGTTCTTC